This T cell receptor (beta chain) was sequenced in a study of human T cells and chemical hapten exposure. Germline CDR1 and CDR2: SNHLY and FYNNEI. This CDR3 has 18 residues. The V end lost 6 bases, the J end lost 1 base, and 24 bases lay between the germline ends. Stated time point: patch test 3, about 24 weeks after DPC sensitization. Treatment of the sample: therapeutic diphenylcyclopropenone sensitization with weekly scalp DPC. MiXCR, applied by TCRdb to the RACE reads, yields one record per CDR3 protein. The table shows 55,000 to 75,000 distinct CDR3 sequences, with around 12% occurring only once. In this sample, this clonotype turned up a few times.

The sample in question was whole blood, obtained in connection with sensitization to the hapten diphenylcyclopropenone (DPC). The TCR sequence derives from a young man with alopecia areata. Some clones in this sample may be carry-over from other donors' samples. V gene TRBV2 combines with J gene TRBJ2-5; either TRBD1 or TRBD2 may fit D (6 bases each). The CDR3 DNA sequence: TGTGCCAGCAGGGCCCCTGGGCTAGCGATAGGGGGCCAAGAGACCCAGTACTTC. This codes for CASRAPGLAIGGQETQYF.